Reported below is one TCR beta chain. This clonotype showed up many times. Its specific antigen is unknown. Base qualities are not at hand, and no much larger clone is one base apart. For sequencing, an Illumina HiSeq 1500 was employed. In TCRdb, the public reads were trimmed at Q25 with fastp and aligned with MiXCR, with productive beta chains retained. Each entry is one CDR3 protein sequence, shown with its most common DNA and genes. The sample table holds under 150,000 distinct CDR3 sequences, of which 7% to 9.5% were seen once. Roughly 9.1% of the sample is in the top ten clones. The data originate from a study of T cell repertoires in cytomegalovirus infection (dated by TCRdb to 2018 to 2020). Study-wide context: Donor HLA type was relevant to the analysis, as public TCR beta signatures indicated carriage of CMV infection together with the matching HLA type. What the authors observed across the whole study: In both this cohort and an independent cohort of some 370 donors, the cumulative frequency of public TCR beta family members distinguished carriers of CMV infection plus the relevant HLA type. The ex vivo response was dominated by HLA-C-restricted CMV-specific TCR beta clonotypes, which also provided the single most frequent clonotype in two of eight donors.

Material for sequencing was PBMCs. This TCR was recovered from a human donor in good health (CMV status not recorded). Some clones in this sample may be carry-over from other donors' samples.

The CDR3 protein: CASSLTSGLNEQFF. The nucleotide sequence reads TGTGCCAGCAGTTTGACTAGCGGCCTAAATGAGCAGTTCTTC. Recombination joined TRBV28 with TRBJ2-1, and TRBD2 aligns with 9 junction nucleotides. Trimming accounts for 3 bases at V and 7 bases at J, while the number of junction bases matched to no gene is 4. Per the germline V gene, MDHEN is the CDR1 and SYDVKM is the CDR2. The CDR3 contains 14 residues, cysteine and phenylalanine counted. Just CDR3 DNA is preserved here, 42 bases in frame from base 1. With the rest looked up from the reference TRBV28 and TRBJ2-1 genes rather than sequenced, the full variable domain is DVKVTQSSRYLVKRTGEKVFLECVQDMDHENMFWYRQDPGLGLRLIYFSYDVKMKEKGDIPEGYSVSREKKERFSLILESASTNQTSMYLCASSLTSGLNEQFFGPGTRLTVL.